The clone carrying this TCR beta chain was seen at least ten times. The sample originates from a study of T cells in Graves' hyperthyroidism and ophthalmopathy. Diagnosis rested on symptoms, serum thyroxine and TRAb, thyroid ultrasound, and orbital computed tomography. About 10 ml fresh peripheral blood yielded the PBMCs. RNA transcripts gave rise to amplified TCR beta CDR3 regions. The HTBI primer set served for first-round RT-PCR of the TCR CDR3. From the multiplex PCR reads, TCRdb called clonotypes with MiXCR, one entry per CDR3 protein. The sample lists hundreds of thousands of distinct CDR3 sequences, about two fifths occurring once. The sequence was obtained from a man younger than 35 with Graves' hyperthyroidism. The specimen was blood.

The CDR3 sequence: CAISESQGSNQPQHF. The DNA for the CDR3 is TGTGCCATCAGTGAGTCGCAGGGAAGCAATCAGCCCCAGCATTTT. The chain couples TRBV10-3 to TRBJ1-5; perhaps TRBD1 as D (5 bases). Germline CDR1 reads ENHRY; CDR2 reads SYGVKD. V shed 0 bases and J shed 1 base, with 7 bases lying between them. The CDR3 has 15 amino acids.